These T cell receptor beta chains were read from a single sample in a study of cytomegalovirus exposure and HLA in healthy donors. Profiling relied on immunoSEQ multiplex PCR, and the TCRdb table lists in-frame clones only, not all of them. Of about 360,000 clones listed, 86% are singletons. Material for sequencing was PBMCs. The receptors stem from a young woman in good health and CMV-seronegative. Each CDR3 is given with its conserved first and last residue. D genes are given only for firm matches. Where a row states a size, it is once, few, many or the class of an expanded clone; other rows omit it.

J gene	D gene	clone size	V gene	CDR3 DNA	CDR3 protein
TRBJ1-2	.	few	TRBV28	TGTGCCAGCAGTCCCCCTAACCAGCGATCCTATGGCTACACCTTC	CASSPPNQRSYGYTF
TRBJ2-6	.	.	TRBV29-1	TGCAGCGCCGTAACAGGGACCTCTGGGGCCAACGTCCTGACTTTC	CSAVTGTSGANVLTF
TRBJ2-1	TRBD2	once	TRBV2	TGTGCCAGCACCCCCGGGACTAGCGGATACAATGAGCAGTTCTTC	CASTPGTSGYNEQFF
TRBJ2-1	.	.	TRBV4-1	TGCGCCAGCAGCCAATTGCCGGGACTCCCCAGGGGGGATGAGCAGTTCTTC	CASSQLPGLPRGDEQFF
TRBJ2-3	.	.	TRBV27	TGTGCCAGCAGTCCAGAACGGGTGGCAGATACGCAGTATTTT	CASSPERVADTQYF
TRBJ2-1	.	.	TRBV19	TGTGCCAGTAGTATAGGGAGCGGAGGACGCAATGAGCAGTTCTTC	CASSIGSGGRNEQFF
TRBJ2-2	.	once	TRBV27	TGTGCCAGCAGTTTAAGGTTTGGACTCGGGGCCGGGGAGCTGTTTTTT	CASSLRFGLGAGELFF
TRBJ2-7	.	.	TRBV7-2	TGTGCCAGCAGCCTCCGGACAGGGACTACGCGCGAGCAGTACTTC	CASSLRTGTTREQYF
TRBJ2-7	TRBD2	once	TRBV7-9	TGTGCCAGCAGCTACCCGGGAGGGAGTAGCTACGAGCAGTACTTC	CASSYPGGSSYEQYF
TRBJ2-2	.	few	TRBV6-5	TGTGCCAGCAGTTACTGGAGGGGATCCAACACCGGGGAGCTGTTTTTT	CASSYWRGSNTGELFF
TRBJ2-1	TRBD2	.	TRBV15	TGTGCCACCAGCATTCTGGGCTTAGCGGGAACTGAGCAGTTCTTC	CATSILGLAGTEQFF
TRBJ2-3	TRBD1	.	TRBV5-1	TGCGCCAGCAGCGTCCAGGGGGGCACAGATACGCAGTATTTT	CASSVQGGTDTQYF
TRBJ1-1	.	.	TRBV15	TGTGCCACCAGCAGGGGCCTCACTGAAGCTTTCTTT	CATSRGLTEAFF
TRBJ1-6	.	.	TRBV6-1	TGTGCCAGCAGTGTGATCGGGAGCTCCTATAATTCACCCCTCCACTTT	CASSVIGSSYNSPLHF
TRBJ2-1	.	once	TRBV5-1	TGCGCCAGCAGCTTGGGGGCGACTAGGAATGAGCAGTTCTTC	CASSLGATRNEQFF
TRBJ1-3	TRBD1	.	TRBV2	TGTGCCAGCATTCCTGACAGGGGCTCCTCTGGAAACACCATATATTTT	CASIPDRGSSGNTIYF
TRBJ2-1	.	.	TRBV11-2	TGTGCCAGCAGCCTCTCGAGCTCCTACAATGAGCAGTTCTTC	CASSLSSSYNEQFF
TRBJ1-2	TRBD1	.	TRBV4-1	TGCGCCAGCAGCCAAGAAGGGACAGCCTCCTATGGCTACACCTTC	CASSQEGTASYGYTF
TRBJ2-1	.	.	TRBV13	TGTGCCAGCAAATGGATAGGGAGCTACAATGAGCAGTTCTTC	CASKWIGSYNEQFF
TRBJ2-7	TRBD2	.	TRBV4-2	TGTGCCAGCAGCCCTACGGGACTAGCGGGCTACGAGCAGTACTTC	CASSPTGLAGYEQYF
TRBJ1-2	.	.	TRBV6-5	TGTGCCAGCAGTTATGGTTTGAGACAGCACTATGGCTACACCTTC	CASSYGLRQHYGYTF
TRBJ2-1	TRBD2	.	TRBV30	TGTGCCTGGGTCCCCGGGACTAGCTTATACAATGAGCAGTTCTTC	CAWVPGTSLYNEQFF
TRBJ2-3	TRBD1	.	TRBV5-1	TGCGCCAGCAGCTTTAGTGGGACAGCAGATACGCAGTATTTT	CASSFSGTADTQYF
TRBJ2-1	TRBD1	once	TRBV29-1	TGCAGCGCCCGACAGGGGGCGGGTGATGAGCAGTTCTTC	CSARQGAGDEQFF